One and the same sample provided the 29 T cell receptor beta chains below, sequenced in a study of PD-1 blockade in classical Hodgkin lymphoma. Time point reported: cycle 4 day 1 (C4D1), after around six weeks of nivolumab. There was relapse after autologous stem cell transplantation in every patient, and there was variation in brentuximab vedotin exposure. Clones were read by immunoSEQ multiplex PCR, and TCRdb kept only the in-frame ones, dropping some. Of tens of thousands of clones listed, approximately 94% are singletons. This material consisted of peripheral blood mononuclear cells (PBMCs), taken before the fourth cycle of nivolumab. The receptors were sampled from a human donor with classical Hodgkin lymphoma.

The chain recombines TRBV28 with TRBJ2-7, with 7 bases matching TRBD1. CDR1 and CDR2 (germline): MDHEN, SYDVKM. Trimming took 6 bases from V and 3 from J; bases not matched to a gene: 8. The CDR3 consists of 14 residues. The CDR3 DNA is TGTGCCAGCAGCGCTCGACAGGGCGTCTACGAGCAGTACTTC. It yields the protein CASSARQGVYEQYF.

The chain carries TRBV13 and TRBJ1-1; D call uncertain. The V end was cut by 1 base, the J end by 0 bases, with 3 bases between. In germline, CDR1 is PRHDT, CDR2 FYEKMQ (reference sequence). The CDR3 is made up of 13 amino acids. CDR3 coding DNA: TGTGCCAGCAGCTTAGCGATGAACACTGAAGCTTTCTTT. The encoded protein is CASSLAMNTEAFF.

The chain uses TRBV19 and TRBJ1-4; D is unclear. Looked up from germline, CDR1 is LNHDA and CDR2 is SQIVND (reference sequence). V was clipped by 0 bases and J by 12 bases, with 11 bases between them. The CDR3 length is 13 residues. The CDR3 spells CASSIDPPGELFF. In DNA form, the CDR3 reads TGTGCCAGTAGTATAGACCCACCTGGGGAACTGTTTTTT.

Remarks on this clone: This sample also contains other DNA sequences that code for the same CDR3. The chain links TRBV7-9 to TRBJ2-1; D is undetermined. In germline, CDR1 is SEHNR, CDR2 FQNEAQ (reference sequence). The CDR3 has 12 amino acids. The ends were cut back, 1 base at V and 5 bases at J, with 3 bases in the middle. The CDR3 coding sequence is TGTGCCAGCAGCTTAGGGCACAATGAGCAGTTCTTC. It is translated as CASSLGHNEQFF.

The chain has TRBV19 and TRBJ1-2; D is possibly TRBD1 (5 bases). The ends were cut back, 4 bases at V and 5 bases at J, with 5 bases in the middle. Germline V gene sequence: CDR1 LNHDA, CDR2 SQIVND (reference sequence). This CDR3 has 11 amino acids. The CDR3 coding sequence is TGTGCCAGTAGTAGGGGGTATGGCTACACCTTC. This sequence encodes CASSRGYGYTF.

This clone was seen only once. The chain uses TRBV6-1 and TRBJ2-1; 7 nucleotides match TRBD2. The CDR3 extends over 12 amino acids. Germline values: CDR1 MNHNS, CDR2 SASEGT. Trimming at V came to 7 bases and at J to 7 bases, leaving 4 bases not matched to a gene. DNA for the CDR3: TGTGCCAGCACGGGGGGAGGGAATGAGCAGTTCTTC. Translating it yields CASTGGGNEQFF.

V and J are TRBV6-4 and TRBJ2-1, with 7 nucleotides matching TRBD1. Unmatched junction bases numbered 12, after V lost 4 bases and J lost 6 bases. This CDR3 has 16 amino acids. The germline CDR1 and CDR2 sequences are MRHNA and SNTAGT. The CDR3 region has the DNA TGTGCCAGCAGTGGAATGAGACAGGGTTCCCCCAATGAGCAGTTCTTC. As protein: CASSGMRQGSPNEQFF.

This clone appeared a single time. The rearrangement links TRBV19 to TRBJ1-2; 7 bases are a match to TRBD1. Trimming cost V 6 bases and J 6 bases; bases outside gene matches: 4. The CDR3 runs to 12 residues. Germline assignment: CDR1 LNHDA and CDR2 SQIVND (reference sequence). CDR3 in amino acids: CASSDRAHGYTF. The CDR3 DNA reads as TGTGCCAGTAGCGACAGGGCCCATGGCTACACCTTC.

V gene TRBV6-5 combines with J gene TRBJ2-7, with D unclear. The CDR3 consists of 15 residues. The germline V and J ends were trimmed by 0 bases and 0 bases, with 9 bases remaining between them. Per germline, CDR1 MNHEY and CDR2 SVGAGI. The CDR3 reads CASSYSMATSYEQYF. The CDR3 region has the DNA TGTGCCAGCAGTTACTCGATGGCGACCTCCTACGAGCAGTACTTC.

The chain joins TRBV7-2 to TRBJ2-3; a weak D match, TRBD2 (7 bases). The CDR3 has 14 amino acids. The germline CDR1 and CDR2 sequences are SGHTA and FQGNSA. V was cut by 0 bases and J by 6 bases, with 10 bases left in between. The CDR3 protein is CASSLAGGLDTQYF. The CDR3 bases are TGTGCCAGCAGCTTAGCGGGGGGGCTCGATACGCAGTATTTT.

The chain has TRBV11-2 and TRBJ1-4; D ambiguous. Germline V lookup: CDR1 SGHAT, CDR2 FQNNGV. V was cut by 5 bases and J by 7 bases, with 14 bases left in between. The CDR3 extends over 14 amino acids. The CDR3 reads CASSNSPTSEKLFF. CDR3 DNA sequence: TGTGCCAGCAGCAACAGCCCAACAAGTGAAAAACTGTTTTTT.

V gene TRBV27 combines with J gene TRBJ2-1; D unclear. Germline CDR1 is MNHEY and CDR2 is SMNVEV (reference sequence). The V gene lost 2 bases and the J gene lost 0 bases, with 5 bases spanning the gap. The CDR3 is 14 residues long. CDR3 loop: CASSLLSSYNEQFF. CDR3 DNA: TGTGCCAGCAGTTTACTTAGCTCCTACAATGAGCAGTTCTTC.

The DNA for the CDR3 is TGTGCCAGCAAGCTGGGGCATAAAGGGGATACGCAGTATTTT. Translating it yields CASKLGHKGDTQYF. V and J are TRBV6-6 and TRBJ2-3, with TRBD1 as a possible D gene (5 bases). The V gene lost 7 bases and the J gene lost 6 bases, with 17 bases spanning the gap. Germline loops: CDR1 MNHNY, CDR2 SVGAGI (reference sequence). The CDR3 runs to 14 residues.

This CDR3 is CASSLDRDTQYF. In DNA, the CDR3 is TGTGCCAGCTCGTTGGACCGAGATACGCAGTATTTT. This chain links TRBV18 with TRBJ2-3; no definite D call. V was cut by 6 bases and J by 5 bases, with 9 bases left in between. This CDR3 contains 12 residues. Germline assignment: CDR1 KGHSH and CDR2 LQKENI.

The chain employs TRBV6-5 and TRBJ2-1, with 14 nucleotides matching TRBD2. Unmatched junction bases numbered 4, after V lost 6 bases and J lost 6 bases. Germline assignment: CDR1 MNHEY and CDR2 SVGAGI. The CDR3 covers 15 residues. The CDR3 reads CASSRLAGGFNEQFF. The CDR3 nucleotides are TGTGCCAGCAGCAGACTAGCGGGGGGGTTCAATGAGCAGTTCTTC.

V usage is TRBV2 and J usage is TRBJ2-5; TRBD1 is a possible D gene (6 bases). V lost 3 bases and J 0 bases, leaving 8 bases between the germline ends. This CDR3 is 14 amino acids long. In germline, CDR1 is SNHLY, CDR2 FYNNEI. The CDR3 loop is CASSDWDNQETQYF. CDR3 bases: TGTGCCAGCAGTGATTGGGACAACCAAGAGACCCAGTACTTC.

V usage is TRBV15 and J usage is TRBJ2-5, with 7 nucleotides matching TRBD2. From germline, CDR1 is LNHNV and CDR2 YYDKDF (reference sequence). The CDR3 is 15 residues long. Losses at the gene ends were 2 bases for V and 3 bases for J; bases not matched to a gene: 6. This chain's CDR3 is CATSRRRGTKETQYF. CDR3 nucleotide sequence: TGTGCCACCAGCAGACGACGGGGGACTAAAGAGACCCAGTACTTC.

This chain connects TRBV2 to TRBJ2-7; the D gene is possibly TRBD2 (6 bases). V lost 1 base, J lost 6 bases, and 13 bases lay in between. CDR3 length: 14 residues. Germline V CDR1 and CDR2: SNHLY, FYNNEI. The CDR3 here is CASSEGGGEVEQYF. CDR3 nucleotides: TGTGCCAGCAGTGAAGGGGGCGGGGAGGTCGAGCAGTACTTC.

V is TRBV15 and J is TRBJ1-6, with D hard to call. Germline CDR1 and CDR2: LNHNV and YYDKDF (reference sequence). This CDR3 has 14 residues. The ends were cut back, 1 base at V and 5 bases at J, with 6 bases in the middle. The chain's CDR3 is CATSRAENNSPLHF. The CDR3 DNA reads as TGTGCCACCAGCAGAGCTGAAAATAATTCACCCCTCCACTTT.

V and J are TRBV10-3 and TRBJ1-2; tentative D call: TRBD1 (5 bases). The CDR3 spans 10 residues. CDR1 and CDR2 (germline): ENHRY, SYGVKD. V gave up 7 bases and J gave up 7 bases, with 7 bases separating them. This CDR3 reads CAIKGFGYTF. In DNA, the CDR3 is TGTGCCATCAAGGGGTTTGGCTACACCTTC.

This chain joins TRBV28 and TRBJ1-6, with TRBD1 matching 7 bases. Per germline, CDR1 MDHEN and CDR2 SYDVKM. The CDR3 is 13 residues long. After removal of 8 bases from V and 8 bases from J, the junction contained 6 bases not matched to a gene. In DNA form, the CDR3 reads TGTGCCAGCCTCAGGGGGAGTTATTCACCCCTCCACTTT. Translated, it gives CASLRGSYSPLHF.

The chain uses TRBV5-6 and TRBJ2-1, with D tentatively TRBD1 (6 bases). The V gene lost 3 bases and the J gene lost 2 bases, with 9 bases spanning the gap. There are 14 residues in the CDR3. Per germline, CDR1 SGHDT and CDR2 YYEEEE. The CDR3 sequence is CASSSPGAYNEQFF. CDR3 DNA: TGTGCCAGCAGCTCACCAGGGGCCTACAATGAGCAGTTCTTC.

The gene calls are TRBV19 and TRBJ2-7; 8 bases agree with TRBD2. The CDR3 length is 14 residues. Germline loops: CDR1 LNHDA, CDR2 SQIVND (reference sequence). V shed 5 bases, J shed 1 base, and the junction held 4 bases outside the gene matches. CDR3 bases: TGTGCCAGTAGTCCGGGAGGGGGGTCCTACGAGCAGTACTTC. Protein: CASSPGGGSYEQYF.

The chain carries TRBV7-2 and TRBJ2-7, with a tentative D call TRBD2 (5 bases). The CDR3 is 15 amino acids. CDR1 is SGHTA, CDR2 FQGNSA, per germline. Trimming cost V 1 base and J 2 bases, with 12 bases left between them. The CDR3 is CASSLVRGSAYEQYF. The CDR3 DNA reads TGTGCCAGCAGCTTAGTCCGGGGTTCCGCCTACGAGCAGTACTTC.

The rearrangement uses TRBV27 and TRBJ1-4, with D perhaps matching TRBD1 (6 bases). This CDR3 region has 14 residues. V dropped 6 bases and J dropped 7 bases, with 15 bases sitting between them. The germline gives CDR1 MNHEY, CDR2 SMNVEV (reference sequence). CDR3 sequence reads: CASSRGAHGEKLFF. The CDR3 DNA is TGTGCCAGCAGCCGGGGGGCGCACGGTGAAAAACTGTTTTTT.

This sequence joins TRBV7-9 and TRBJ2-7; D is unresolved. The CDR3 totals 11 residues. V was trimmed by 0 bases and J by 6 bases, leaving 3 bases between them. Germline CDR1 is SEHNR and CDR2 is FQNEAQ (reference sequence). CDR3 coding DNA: TGTGCCAGCAGCTTAGCGGCCGAGCAGTACTTC. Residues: CASSLAAEQYF.

The CDR3 DNA reads TGCGCCAGCAGCTCGACAGGCCTCCCCGGGGAGCTGTTTTTT. This codes for CASSSTGLPGELFF. The chain has TRBV5-1 and TRBJ2-2, with D possibly being TRBD1 (6 bases). Germline CDR1 SGHRS, CDR2 YFSETQ. V lost 3 bases and J 6 bases, leaving 12 bases between the germline ends. The CDR3 sequence is 14 residues long.

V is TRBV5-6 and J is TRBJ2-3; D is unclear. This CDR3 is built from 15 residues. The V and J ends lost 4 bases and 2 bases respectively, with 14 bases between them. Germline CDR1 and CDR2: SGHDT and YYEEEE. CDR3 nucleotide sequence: TGTGCCAGCAGCCGTACAAGGGCCACCACAGATACGCAGTATTTT. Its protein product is CASSRTRATTDTQYF.

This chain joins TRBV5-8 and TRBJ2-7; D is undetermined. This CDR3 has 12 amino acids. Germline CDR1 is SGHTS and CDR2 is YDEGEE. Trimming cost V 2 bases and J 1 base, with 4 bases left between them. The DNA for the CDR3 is TGTGCCAGCAGCTTAATTTCCTACGAGCAGTACTTC. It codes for CASSLISYEQYF.